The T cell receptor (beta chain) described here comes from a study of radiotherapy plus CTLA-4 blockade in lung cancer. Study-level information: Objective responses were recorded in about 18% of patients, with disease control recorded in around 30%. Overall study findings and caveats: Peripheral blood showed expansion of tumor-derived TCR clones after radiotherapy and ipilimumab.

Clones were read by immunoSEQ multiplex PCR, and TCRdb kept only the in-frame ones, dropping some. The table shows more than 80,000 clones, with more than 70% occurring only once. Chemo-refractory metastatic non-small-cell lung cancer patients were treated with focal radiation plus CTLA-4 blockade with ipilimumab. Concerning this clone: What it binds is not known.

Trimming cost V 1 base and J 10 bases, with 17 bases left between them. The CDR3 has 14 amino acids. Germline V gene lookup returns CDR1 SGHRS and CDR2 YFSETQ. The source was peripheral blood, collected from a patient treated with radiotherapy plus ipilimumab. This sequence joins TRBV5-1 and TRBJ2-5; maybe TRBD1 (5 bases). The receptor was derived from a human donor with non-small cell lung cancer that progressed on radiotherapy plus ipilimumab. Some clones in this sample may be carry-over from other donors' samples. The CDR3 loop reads CASSLIGDPRGQYF. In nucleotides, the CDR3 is TGCGCCAGCAGCTTGATAGGGGATCCAAGAGGCCAGTACTTC.